Listed below are T cell receptor beta chains from one sample, sequenced in a study of T cells in localized non-small cell lung cancer. Assay: immunoSEQ multiplex PCR; the TCRdb copy retains only in-frame clones and omits some. Here the sample spans more than 15,000 clones, approximately 89% being singletons. Sample: peripheral blood, taken before any cancer treatment. These receptors originate from a man aged 35 to 69 with stage I lung adenocarcinoma. Each CDR3 is given with its conserved first and last residue. D genes are given only for firm matches. Size is omitted from some rows. Given values are once, few, many or a class for expanded clones.

J gene | clone size | V gene | D gene | CDR3 protein | CDR3 DNA
TRBJ2-5 | . | TRBV7-8 | . | CASSRQRRQETQYF | TGTGCCAGCAGCCGTCAGCGGCGGCAAGAGACCCAGTACTTC
TRBJ2-7 | few | TRBV6-1 | . | CASSERQTYEQYF | TGTGCCAGCAGTGAACGGCAGACCTACGAGCAGTACTTC
TRBJ1-4 | . | TRBV2 | . | CASSVRTSEKLFF | TGTGCCAGCAGCGTACGGACCTCCGAGAAACTGTTTTTT
TRBJ2-6 | . | TRBV18 | . | CASSPGQGPLSGANVLTF | TGTGCCAGCTCACCAGGGCAGGGCCCACTCTCTGGGGCCAACGTCCTGACTTTC
TRBJ2-1 | . | TRBV7-2 | TRBD1 | CASSPDRDAYNEQFF | TGTGCCAGCAGCCCCGACAGGGATGCCTACAATGAGCAGTTCTTC
TRBJ2-7 | . | TRBV7-2 | TRBD1 | CASSQQGGGWNEQYF | TGTGCCAGCAGCCAACAAGGGGGCGGATGGAACGAGCAGTACTTC
TRBJ1-5 | . | TRBV4-1 | . | CASSQAAGDSNQPQHF | TGCGCCAGCAGCCAAGCCGCAGGAGATAGCAATCAGCCCCAGCATTTT
TRBJ2-1 | . | TRBV7-3 | TRBD2 | CASSYGLAGVHEQFF | TGTGCCAGCAGTTACGGACTAGCGGGAGTCCATGAGCAGTTCTTC
TRBJ1-2 | few | TRBV7-9 | TRBD1 | CASSLGTSTGVYGYTF | TGTGCCAGCAGCTTAGGGACCTCGACAGGGGTCTATGGCTACACCTTC
TRBJ2-1 | . | TRBV29-1 | TRBD1 | CSADRDRVNEQFF | TGCAGCGCTGATCGGGACAGGGTCAATGAGCAGTTCTTC
TRBJ2-1 | . | TRBV29-1 | . | CSVVGGDFRGNEQFF | TGCAGCGTTGTAGGCGGGGATTTTCGAGGGAATGAGCAGTTCTTC
TRBJ2-7 | . | TRBV11-2 | . | CASSAERGGNLYEQYF | TGTGCCAGCAGCGCAGAGAGAGGGGGGAACCTCTACGAGCAGTACTTC
TRBJ2-1 | . | TRBV7-8 | TRBD2 | CASSHRDYYNEQFF | TGTGCCAGCAGCCACCGGGACTACTACAATGAGCAGTTCTTC
TRBJ1-5 | . | TRBV6-1 | . | CASSEIPGDQPQHF | TGTGCCAGCAGTGAAATACCAGGGGACCAGCCCCAGCATTTT
TRBJ1-6 | . | TRBV19 | . | CASSPDSLDSPLHF | TGTGCCAGTAGCCCCGACAGTTTGGATTCACCCCTCCACTTT
TRBJ1-1 | . | TRBV6-1 | TRBD1 | CASNRNRGYPTEAFF | TGTGCCAGCAACCGTAACAGGGGGTACCCCACTGAAGCTTTCTTT
TRBJ1-6 | once | TRBV27 | . | CASSLSNLVTGNSPLHF | TGTGCCAGCAGTTTATCGAACTTAGTCACAGGGAATTCACCCCTCCACTTT
TRBJ2-7 | . | TRBV5-1 | TRBD1 | CASSLGGQGKSGEQYF | TGCGCCAGCAGCTTGGGGGGACAGGGAAAAAGTGGCGAGCAGTACTTC
TRBJ2-1 | few | TRBV7-7 | . | CASSLGLNYEQFF | TGTGCCAGCAGCTTAGGGCTGAATTATGAGCAGTTCTTC
TRBJ1-1 | . | TRBV4-1 | . | CASSEERGNTEAFF | TGCGCCAGCAGCGAAGAAAGAGGGAACACTGAAGCTTTCTTT
TRBJ1-1 | . | TRBV6-1 | . | CASSEVPATEAFF | TGCGCCAGCAGTGAAGTACCGGCCACTGAAGCTTTCTTT
TRBJ1-2 | once | TRBV28 | . | CASSIQVANYGYTF | TGTGCCAGCAGTATACAGGTGGCAAACTATGGCTACACCTTC
TRBJ2-7 | once | TRBV2 | . | CASSPGLPSREQYF | TGTGCCAGCAGCCCGGGACTCCCCTCGCGCGAGCAGTACTTC
TRBJ2-2 | . | TRBV7-2 | TRBD2 | CASSQNRGGLAGAGELFF | TGTGCCAGCAGCCAAAACAGGGGGGGACTAGCGGGCGCCGGGGAGCTGTTTTTT
TRBJ2-7 | . | TRBV15 | . | CATSREEAGSYEQYF | TGTGCCACCAGCAGAGAAGAGGCAGGGAGCTACGAGCAGTACTTC
TRBJ2-5 | . | TRBV27 | . | CASQGGVGETQYF | TGTGCCAGCCAGGGGGGGGTCGGGGAGACCCAGTACTTC
TRBJ2-1 | . | TRBV28 | TRBD2 | CASSSSGVYNEQFF | TGTGCCAGCAGTTCTAGCGGGGTTTACAATGAGCAGTTCTTC
TRBJ2-3 | . | TRBV6-1 | TRBD2 | CASKTSGWADTQYF | TGTGCCAGCAAAACTAGCGGGTGGGCAGATACGCAGTATTTT